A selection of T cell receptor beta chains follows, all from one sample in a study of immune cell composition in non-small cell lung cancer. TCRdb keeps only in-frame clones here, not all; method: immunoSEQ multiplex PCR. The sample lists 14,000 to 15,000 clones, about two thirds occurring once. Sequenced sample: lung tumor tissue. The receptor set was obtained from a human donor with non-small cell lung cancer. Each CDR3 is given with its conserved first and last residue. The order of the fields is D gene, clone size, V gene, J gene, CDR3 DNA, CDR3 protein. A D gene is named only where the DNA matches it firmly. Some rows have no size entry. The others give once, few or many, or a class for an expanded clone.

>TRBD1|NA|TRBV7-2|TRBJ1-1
TGTGCCAGCAGCCCCGACAGGGCGAGCACTGAAGCTTTCTTT
CASSPDRASTEAFF
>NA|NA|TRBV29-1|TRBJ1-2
TGCAGCGTTGGGGCACCGGAAGCTAACTATGGCTACACCTTC
CSVGAPEANYGYTF
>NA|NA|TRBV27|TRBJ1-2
TGTGCCAGCAGTTTATTTGGGGGCCTGTCGTATGGCTACACCTTC
CASSLFGGLSYGYTF
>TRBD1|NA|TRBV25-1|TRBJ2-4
TGTGCCAGCAGTGAATTAGGGGTGGGACAGAAAAACATTCAGTACTTC
CASSELGVGQKNIQYF
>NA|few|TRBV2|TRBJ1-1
TGTGCCAGCCTGGGACATTCTGAAGCTTTCTTT
CASLGHSEAFF
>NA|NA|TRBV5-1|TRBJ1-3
TGCGCCAGCAGCGAAAGGGGTAACGGAAACACCATATATTTT
CASSERGNGNTIYF
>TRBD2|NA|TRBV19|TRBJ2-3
TGTGCCAGTAGTCCCCGGTGGCGGGGGGTTGGAAGAGATACGCAGTATTTT
CASSPRWRGVGRDTQYF
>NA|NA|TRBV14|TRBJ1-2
TGTGCCAGCAGCCGGGCAGGACAAAACTATGGCTACACCTTC
CASSRAGQNYGYTF
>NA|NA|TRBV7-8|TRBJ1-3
TGTGCCAGCAGCACCCAGGACACTTCCTCTGGAAACACCATATATTTT
CASSTQDTSSGNTIYF
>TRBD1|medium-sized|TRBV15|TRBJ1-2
TGTGCCACCAGCACTCCCGACAGGGCCCCTAACTATGGCTACACCTTC
CATSTPDRAPNYGYTF
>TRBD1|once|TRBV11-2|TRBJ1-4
TGTGCCAGCAGCTCCCGGGACAGGGGGCTTGGTGGTGAAAAACTGTTTTTT
CASSSRDRGLGGEKLFF
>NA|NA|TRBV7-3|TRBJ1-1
TGTGCCAGCAGCTTAAACGGTGGCAGGGCGGCCACTGAAGCTTTCTTT
CASSLNGGRAATEAFF
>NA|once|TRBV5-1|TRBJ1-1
TGCGCCAGCAGCTTGGGGGCAGGAGGGAACACTGAAGCTTTCTTT
CASSLGAGGNTEAFF
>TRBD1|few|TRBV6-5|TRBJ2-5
TGTGCCAGCAGTCGACTACAGGGGGCTGGAGAGACCCAGTACTTC
CASSRLQGAGETQYF
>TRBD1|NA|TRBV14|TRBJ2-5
TGTGCCAGCAGCTCCCGGGACAGGGAACTCCTTTGGCAAGAGACCCAGTACTTC
CASSSRDRELLWQETQYF